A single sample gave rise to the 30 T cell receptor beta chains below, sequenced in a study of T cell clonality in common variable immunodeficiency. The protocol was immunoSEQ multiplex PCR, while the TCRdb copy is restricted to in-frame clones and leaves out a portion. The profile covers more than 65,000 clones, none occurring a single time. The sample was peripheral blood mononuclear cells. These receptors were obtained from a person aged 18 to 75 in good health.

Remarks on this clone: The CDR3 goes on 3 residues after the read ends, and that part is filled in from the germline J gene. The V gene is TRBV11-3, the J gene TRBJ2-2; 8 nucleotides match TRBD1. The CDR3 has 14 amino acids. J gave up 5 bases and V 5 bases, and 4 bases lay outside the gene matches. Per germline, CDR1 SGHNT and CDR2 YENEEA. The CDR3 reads CASSKGQGTGELFF. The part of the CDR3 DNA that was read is TGTGCCAGCAGCAAAGGACAGGGAACCGGGGAG.

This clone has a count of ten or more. CDR3 region: CASSFKGLAYQETQYF. The DNA read from the CDR3 is TGTGCCAGCAGTTTCAAGGGACTAGCGTATCAAGAGACC. This chain joins TRBV28 and TRBJ2-5; 10 bases agree with TRBD2. The CDR3 is cut off 3 residues early in the read; its end comes from the germline J gene. This CDR3 spans 16 amino acids. Germline lookup yields CDR1 MDHEN and CDR2 SYDVKM. J gave up 2 bases and V 3 bases, and 6 bases lay outside the gene matches. The complete variable domain, with remaining parts taken from reference TRBV28 and TRBJ2-5, reads DVKVTQSSRYLVKRTGEKVFLECVQDMDHENMFWYRQDPGLGLRLIYFSYDVKMKEKGDIPEGYSVSREKKERFSLILESASTNQTSMYLCASSFKGLAYQETQYFGPGTRLLVL.

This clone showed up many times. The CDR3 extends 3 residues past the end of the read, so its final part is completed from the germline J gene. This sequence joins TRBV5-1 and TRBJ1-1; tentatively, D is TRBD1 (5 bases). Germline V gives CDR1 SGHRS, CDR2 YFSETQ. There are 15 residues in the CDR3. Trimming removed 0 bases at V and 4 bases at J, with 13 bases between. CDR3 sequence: CASSLGAGRSTEAFF. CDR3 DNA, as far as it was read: TGCGCCAGCAGCTTGGGGGCAGGGAGGAGCACTGAA. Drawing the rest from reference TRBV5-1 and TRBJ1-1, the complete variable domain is KAGVTQTPRYLIKTRGQQVTLSCSPISGHRSVSWYQQTPGQGLQFLFEYFSETQRNKGNFPGRFSGRQFSNSRSEMNVSTLELGDSALYLCASSLGAGRSTEAFFGQGTRLTVV.

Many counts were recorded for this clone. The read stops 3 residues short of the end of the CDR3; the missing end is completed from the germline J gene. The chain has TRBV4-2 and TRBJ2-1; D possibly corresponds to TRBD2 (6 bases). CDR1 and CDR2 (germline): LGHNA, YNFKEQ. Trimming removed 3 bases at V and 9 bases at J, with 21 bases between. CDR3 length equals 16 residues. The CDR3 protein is CASSQGFLSGDGEQFF. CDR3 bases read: TGTGCCAGCAGCCAGGGATTTCTATCGGGGGATGGTGAG.

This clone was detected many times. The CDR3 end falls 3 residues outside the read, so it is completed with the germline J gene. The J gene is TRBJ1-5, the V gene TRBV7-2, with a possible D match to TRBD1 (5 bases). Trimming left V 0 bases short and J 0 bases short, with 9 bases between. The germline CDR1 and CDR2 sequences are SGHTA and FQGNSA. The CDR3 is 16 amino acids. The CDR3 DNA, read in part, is TGTGCCAGCAGCTTAGCGCACAGGTATAGCAATCAGCCC. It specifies CASSLAHRYSNQP. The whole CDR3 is CASSLAHRYSNQPQHF. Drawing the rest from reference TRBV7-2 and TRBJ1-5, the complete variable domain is GAGVSQSPSNKVTEKGKDVELRCDPISGHTALYWYRQSLGQGLEFLIYFQGNSAPDKSGLPSDRFSAERTGGSVSTLTIQRTQQEDSAVYLCASSLAHRYSNQPQHFGDGTRLSIL.

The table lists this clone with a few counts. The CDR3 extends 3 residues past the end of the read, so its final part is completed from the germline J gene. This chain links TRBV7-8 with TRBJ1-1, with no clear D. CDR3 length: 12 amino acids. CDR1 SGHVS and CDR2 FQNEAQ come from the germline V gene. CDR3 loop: CASSQNSGKAFF. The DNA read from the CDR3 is TGTGCCAGCAGCCAGAATTCGGGGAAA.

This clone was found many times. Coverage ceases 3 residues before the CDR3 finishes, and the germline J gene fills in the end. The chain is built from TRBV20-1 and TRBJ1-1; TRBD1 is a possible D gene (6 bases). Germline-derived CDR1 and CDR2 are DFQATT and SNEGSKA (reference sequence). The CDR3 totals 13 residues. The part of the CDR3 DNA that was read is TGCAGCCCGGCCAGGGGCGGGTTCACTGAA. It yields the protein CSPARGGFTE. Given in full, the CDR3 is CSPARGGFTEAFF.

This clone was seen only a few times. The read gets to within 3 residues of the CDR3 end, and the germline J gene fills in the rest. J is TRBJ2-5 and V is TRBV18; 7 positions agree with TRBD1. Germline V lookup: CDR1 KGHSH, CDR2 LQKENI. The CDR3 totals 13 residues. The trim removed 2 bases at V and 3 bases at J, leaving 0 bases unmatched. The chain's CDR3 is CASSPGTEETQYF. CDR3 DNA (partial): TGTGCCAGCTCACCAGGGACAGAAGAGACC.

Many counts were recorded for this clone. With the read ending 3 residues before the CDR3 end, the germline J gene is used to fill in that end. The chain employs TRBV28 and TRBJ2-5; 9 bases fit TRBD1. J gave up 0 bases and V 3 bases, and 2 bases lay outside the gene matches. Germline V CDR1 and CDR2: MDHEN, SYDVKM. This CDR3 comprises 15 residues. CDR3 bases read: TGTGCCAGCAGTTTTAGGGACAGGGACCAAGAGACC. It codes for CASSFRDRDQET. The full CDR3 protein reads CASSFRDRDQETQYF.

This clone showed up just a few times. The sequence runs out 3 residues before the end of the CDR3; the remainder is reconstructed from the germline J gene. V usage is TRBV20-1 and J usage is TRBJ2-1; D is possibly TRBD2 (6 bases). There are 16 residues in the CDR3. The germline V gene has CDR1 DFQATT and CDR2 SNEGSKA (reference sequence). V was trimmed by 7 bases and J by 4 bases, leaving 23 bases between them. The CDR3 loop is CSGPRPPYGGYNEQFF. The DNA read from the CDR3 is TGCAGTGGCCCCCGGCCTCCATACGGAGGGTACAATGAG.

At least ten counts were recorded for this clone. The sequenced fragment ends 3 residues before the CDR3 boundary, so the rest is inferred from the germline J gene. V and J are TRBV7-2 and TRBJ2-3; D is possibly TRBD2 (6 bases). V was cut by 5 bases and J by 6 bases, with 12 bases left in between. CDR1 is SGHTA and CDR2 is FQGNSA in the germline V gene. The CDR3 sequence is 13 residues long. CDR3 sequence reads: CASSTGGPDTQYF. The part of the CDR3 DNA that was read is TGTGCCAGCAGCACTGGAGGGCCGGATACG.

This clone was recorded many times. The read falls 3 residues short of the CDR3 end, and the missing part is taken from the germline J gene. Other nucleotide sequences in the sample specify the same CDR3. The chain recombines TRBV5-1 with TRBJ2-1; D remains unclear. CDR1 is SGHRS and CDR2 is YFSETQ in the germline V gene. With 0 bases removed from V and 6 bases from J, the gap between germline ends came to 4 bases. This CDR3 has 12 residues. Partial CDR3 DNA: TGCGCCAGCAGCTTGGAAGGCAATGAG. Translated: CASSLEGNE. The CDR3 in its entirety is CASSLEGNEQFF.

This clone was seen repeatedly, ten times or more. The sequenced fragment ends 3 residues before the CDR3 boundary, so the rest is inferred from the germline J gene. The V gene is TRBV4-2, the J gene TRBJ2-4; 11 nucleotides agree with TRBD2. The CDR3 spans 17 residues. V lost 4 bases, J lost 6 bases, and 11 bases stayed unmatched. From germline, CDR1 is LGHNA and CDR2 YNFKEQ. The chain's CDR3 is CASSPGTSGMGRNIQYF. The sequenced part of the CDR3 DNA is TGTGCCAGCAGCCCCGGGACTAGCGGAATGGGGAGAAACATT.

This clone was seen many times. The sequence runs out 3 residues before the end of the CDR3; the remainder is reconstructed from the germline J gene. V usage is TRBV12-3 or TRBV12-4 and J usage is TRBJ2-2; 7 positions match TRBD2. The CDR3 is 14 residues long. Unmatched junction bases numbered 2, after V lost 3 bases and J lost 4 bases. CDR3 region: CASSFWGGTGELFF. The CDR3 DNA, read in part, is TGTGCCAGCAGTTTTTGGGGGGGCACCGGGGAG.

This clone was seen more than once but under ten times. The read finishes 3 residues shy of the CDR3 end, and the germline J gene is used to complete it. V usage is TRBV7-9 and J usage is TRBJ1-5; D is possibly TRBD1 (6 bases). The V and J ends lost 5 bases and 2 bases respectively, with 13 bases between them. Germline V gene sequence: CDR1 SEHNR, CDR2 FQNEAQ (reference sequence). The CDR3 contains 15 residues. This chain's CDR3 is CASSAGVVGNQPQHF. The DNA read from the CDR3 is TGTGCCAGCAGCGCAGGGGTGGTGGGCAATCAGCCC.

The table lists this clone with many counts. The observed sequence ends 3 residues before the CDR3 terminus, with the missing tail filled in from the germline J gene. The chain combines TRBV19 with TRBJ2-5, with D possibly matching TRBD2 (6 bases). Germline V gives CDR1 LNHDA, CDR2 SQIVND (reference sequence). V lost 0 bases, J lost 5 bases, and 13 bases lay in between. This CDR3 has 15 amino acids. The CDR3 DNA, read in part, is TGTGCCAGTAGTATAGATCAGACGGGGAGGGAGACC. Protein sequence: CASSIDQTGRET. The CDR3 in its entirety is CASSIDQTGRETQYF.

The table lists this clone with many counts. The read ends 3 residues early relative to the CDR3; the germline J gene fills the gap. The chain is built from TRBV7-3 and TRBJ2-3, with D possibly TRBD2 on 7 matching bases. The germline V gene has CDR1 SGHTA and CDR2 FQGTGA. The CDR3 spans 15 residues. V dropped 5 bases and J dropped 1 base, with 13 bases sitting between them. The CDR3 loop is CASSLKGGGTDTQYF. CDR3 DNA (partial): TGTGCCAGCAGCCTCAAAGGGGGGGGCACAGATACG.

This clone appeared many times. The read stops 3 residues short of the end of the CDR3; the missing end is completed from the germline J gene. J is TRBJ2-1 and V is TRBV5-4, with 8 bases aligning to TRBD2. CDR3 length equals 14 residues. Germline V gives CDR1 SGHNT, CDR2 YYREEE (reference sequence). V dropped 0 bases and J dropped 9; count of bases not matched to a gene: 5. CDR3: CASSLELAVSEQFF. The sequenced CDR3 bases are TGTGCCAGCAGCTTGGAACTAGCGGTCTCTGAG.

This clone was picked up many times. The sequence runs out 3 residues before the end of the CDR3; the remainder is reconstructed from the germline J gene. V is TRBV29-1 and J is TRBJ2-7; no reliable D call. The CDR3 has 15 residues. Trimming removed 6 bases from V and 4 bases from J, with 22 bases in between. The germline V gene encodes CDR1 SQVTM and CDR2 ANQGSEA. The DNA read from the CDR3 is TGCAGCGTCAAACAGACACGGCTCGGTTCTTACGAG. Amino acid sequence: CSVKQTRLGSYE. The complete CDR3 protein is CSVKQTRLGSYEQYF.

Partial CDR3 DNA: TGTGCCAGCAGTCTCGGACTAGCGGGAGATACC. It codes for CASSLGLAGDT. In full, the CDR3 reads CASSLGLAGDTYTF. The chain couples TRBV6-2 or TRBV6-3 to TRBJ1-2; D uncertain. The CDR3 end lies 3 residues beyond the end of the read and is filled in from the germline J gene. The germline V gene encodes CDR1 MNHEY and CDR2 SVGEGT. The CDR3 is made up of 14 amino acids.

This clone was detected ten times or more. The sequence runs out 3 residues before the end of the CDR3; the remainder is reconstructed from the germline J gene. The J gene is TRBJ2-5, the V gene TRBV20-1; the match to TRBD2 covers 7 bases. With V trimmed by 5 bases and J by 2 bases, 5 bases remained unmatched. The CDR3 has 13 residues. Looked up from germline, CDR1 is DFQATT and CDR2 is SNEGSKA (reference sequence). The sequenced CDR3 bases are TGCAGTGCTCAGCCTAGCGGTCAAGAGACC. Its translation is CSAQPSGQET. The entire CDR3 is CSAQPSGQETQYF.

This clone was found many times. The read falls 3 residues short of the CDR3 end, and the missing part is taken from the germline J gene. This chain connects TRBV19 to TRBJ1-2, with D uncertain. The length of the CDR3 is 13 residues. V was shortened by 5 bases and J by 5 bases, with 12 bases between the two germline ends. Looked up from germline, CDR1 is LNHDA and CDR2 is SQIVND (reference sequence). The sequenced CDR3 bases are TGTGCCAGTAGTTCCCTGACTGATTATGGC. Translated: CASSSLTDYG. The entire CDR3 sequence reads CASSSLTDYGYTF.

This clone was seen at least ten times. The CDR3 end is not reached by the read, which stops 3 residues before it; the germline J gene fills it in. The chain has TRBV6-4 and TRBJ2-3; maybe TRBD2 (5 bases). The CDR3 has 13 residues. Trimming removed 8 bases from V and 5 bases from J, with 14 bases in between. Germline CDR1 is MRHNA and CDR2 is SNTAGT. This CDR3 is CASSLEAGDTQYF. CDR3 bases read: TGTGCCAGCTCACTAGAGGCGGGAGATACG.

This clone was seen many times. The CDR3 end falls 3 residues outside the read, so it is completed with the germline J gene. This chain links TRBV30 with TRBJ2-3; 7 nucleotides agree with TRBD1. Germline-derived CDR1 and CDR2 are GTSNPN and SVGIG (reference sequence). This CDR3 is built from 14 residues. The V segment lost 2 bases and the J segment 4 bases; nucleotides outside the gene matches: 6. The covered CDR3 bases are TGTGCCTGGAGTTTAGGGGGCGAAGCAGATACG. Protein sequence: CAWSLGGEADT. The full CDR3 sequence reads CAWSLGGEADTQYF.

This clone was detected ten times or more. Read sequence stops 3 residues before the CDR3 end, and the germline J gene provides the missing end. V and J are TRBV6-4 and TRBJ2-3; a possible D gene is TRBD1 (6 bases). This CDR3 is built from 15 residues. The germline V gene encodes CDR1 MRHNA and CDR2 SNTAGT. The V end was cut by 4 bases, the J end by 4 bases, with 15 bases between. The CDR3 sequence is CASSATLTGPDTQYF. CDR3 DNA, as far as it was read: TGTGCCAGCAGTGCCACATTGACAGGCCCAGATACG.

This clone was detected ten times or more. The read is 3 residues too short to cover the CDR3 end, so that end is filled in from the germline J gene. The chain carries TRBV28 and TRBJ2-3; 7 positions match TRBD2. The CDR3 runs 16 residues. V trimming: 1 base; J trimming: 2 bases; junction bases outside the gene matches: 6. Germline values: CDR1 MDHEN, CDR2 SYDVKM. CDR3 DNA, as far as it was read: TGTGCCAGCAGTTTATCAGTCAGCGGGAACACAGATACG. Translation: CASSLSVSGNTDT. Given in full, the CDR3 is CASSLSVSGNTDTQYF.

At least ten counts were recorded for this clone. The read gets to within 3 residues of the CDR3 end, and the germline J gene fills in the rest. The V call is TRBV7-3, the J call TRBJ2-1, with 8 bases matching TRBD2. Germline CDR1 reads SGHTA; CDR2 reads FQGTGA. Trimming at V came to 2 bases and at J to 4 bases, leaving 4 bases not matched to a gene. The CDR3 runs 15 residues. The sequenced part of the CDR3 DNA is TGTGCCAGCAGCTTAGATTTAGCGGGGTACAATGAG. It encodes CASSLDLAGYNE. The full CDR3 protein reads CASSLDLAGYNEQFF. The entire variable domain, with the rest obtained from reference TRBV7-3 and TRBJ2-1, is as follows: GAGVSQTPSNKVTEKGKYVELRCDPISGHTALYWYRQSLGQGPEFLIYFQGTGAADDSGLPNDRFFAVRPEGSVSTLKIQRTERGDSAVYLCASSLDLAGYNEQFFGPGTRLTVL.

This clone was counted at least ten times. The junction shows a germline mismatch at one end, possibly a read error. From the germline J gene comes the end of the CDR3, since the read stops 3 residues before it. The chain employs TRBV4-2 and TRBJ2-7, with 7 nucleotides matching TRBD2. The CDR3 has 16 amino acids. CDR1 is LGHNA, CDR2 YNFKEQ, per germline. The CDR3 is CASSQDMASGTYEQYF. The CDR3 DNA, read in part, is TGCGCCAGCAGCCAAGATATGGCTAGCGGTACCTACGAG.

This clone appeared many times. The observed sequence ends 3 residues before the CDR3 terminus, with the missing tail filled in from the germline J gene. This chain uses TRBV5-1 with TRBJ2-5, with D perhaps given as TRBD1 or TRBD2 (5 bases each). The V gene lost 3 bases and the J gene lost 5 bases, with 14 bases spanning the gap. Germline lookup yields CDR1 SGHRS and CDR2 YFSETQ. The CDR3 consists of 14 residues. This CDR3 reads CASSSARGAETQYF. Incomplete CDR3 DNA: TGCGCCAGCAGCTCGGCTAGAGGGGCCGAGACC.

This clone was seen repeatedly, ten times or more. CDR3 sequence reads: CSAFDDTSGGGYTF. The covered CDR3 bases are TGCAGTGCCTTTGACGACACATCCGGGGGGGGC. The rearrangement links TRBV20-1 to TRBJ1-2; possibly TRBD1 for D (5 bases). The CDR3 extends 3 residues past the end of the read, so its final part is completed from the germline J gene. The germline CDR1 and CDR2 sequences are DFQATT and SNEGSKA (reference sequence). The CDR3 runs 14 residues.